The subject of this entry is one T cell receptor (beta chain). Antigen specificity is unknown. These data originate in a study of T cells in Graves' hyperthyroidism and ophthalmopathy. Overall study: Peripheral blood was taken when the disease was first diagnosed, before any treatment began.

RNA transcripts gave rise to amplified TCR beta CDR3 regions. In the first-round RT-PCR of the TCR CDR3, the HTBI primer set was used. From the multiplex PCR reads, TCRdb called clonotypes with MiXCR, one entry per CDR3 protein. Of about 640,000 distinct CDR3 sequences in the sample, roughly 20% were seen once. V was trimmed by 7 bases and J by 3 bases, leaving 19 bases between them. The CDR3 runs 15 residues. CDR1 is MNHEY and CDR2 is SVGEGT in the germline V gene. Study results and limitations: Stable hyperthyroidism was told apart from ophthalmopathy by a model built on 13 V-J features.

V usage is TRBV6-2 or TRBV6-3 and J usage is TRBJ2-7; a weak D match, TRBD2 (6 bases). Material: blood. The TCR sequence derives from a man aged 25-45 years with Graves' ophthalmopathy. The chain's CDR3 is CASTREASVYYEQYF. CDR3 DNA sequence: TGTGCCAGCACCAGAGAGGCTAGCGTTTACTACGAGCAGTACTTC.